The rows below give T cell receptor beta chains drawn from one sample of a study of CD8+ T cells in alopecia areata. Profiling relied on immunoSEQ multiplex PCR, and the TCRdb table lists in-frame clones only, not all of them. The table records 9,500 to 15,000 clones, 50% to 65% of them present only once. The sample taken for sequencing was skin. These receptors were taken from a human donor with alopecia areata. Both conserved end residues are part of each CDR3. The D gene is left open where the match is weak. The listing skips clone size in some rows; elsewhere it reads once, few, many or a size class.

CASSEYQETQYF,TGTGCCAGCTCAGAATACCAAGAGACCCAGTACTTC,once,TRBJ2-5,-,TRBV18
CSVSGTSVYNEQFF,TGCAGCGTTTCCGGGACTAGCGTGTACAATGAGCAGTTCTTC,-,TRBJ2-1,TRBD2,TRBV29-1
CASSIVPGQVNEQFF,TGTGCCAGTAGTATAGTCCCGGGACAGGTCAATGAGCAGTTCTTC,-,TRBJ2-1,TRBD1,TRBV19
CASQLSGSSYEQYF,TGTGCCAGTCAGCTGAGCGGCAGCTCCTACGAGCAGTACTTC,few,TRBJ2-7,-,TRBV19
CASRPGQGYGYTF,TGTGCCAGCAGGCCGGGACAGGGCTATGGCTACACCTTC,-,TRBJ1-2,TRBD1,TRBV2
CASSPRQDPFSGANVLTF,TGCGCCAGCAGCCCGCGACAGGACCCTTTCTCTGGGGCCAACGTCCTGACTTTC,-,TRBJ2-6,-,TRBV5-1
CASTPGLETQYF,TGTGCCAGCACCCCGGGACTGGAGACCCAGTACTTC,few,TRBJ2-5,-,TRBV2
CASSLSTGAQNPYF,TGTGCCAGCTCACTCTCGACGGGGGCTCAGAACCCGTATTTT,-,TRBJ2-3,-,TRBV18
CASSLDRGGQPQHF,TGTGCCAGCAGTCTGGACAGGGGTGGTCAGCCCCAGCATTTT,-,TRBJ1-5,TRBD1,TRBV6-5
CASSLGTGVTTQYF,TGCGCCAGCAGCCTCGGGACAGGGGTCACGACCCAGTACTTC,-,TRBJ2-5,TRBD1,TRBV4-1
CASFNPGSSYNEQFF,TGTGCCAGCTTTAATCCAGGGAGCTCCTACAATGAGCAGTTCTTC,few,TRBJ2-1,-,TRBV6-5
CASSSRASLNEQFF,TGTGCCAGCAGTTCCCGGGCCTCCTTAAATGAGCAGTTCTTC,-,TRBJ2-1,-,TRBV28
CASSLELAGALRGSEQYF,TGTGCCAGCAGCTTGGAATTAGCGGGGGCCCTTCGGGGGAGCGAGCAGTACTTC,few,TRBJ2-7,TRBD2,TRBV5-8
CASRLVATGTDPYEQYF,TGTGCCAGCAGGCTTGTCGCCACCGGGACAGACCCCTACGAGCAGTACTTC,large,TRBJ2-7,TRBD1,TRBV5-5
CASSAGQGATDTQYF,TGTGCCAGCAGTGCCGGACAGGGGGCTACAGATACGCAGTATTTT,few,TRBJ2-3,TRBD1,TRBV6-4
CATLAAGGSEQFF,TGTGCCACCCTGGCTGCGGGAGGTAGTGAGCAGTTCTTC,-,TRBJ2-1,TRBD2,TRBV27
CASSKAGETLIDTQYF,TGCGCCAGCAGCAAAGCCGGGGAGACGCTCATAGATACGCAGTATTTT,-,TRBJ2-3,-,TRBV5-1
CASSPGNNYEQYF,TGTGCCAGCAGCCCCGGGAATAATTACGAGCAGTACTTC,once,TRBJ2-7,-,TRBV7-2
CASVRGTSGVYEQFF,TGTGCCAGCGTACGCGGGACTAGCGGGGTCTATGAGCAGTTCTTC,few,TRBJ2-1,TRBD2,TRBV6-1
CASGRTSYNSPLHF,TGTGCCAGCGGGAGAACCTCCTATAATTCACCCCTCCACTTT,-,TRBJ1-6,-,TRBV2
CASRPRVGLAGASTDTQYF,TGTGCCAGCAGACCCAGGGTGGGACTAGCGGGGGCCAGCACAGATACGCAGTATTTT,-,TRBJ2-3,TRBD2,TRBV2
CASRRDRGTYEQYF,TGTGCCAGCAGACGGGACAGGGGAACCTACGAGCAGTACTTC,large,TRBJ2-7,TRBD1,TRBV28
CASTSRSMGTEAFF,TGTGCCAGCACCTCTCGGTCGATGGGCACTGAAGCTTTCTTT,-,TRBJ1-1,-,TRBV2